This record covers a single T cell receptor beta chain. Antigen specificity is unknown. A second PCR, run for about 6 to 11 cycles, used a sample-barcoded 5' primer plus a J-beta primer mix. A template-switch adaptor containing 12 random nucleotides labeled each cDNA molecule. TCRdb ran MiXCR on the 5' RACE reads and lists one entry per CDR3 protein. The table includes about 1,600,000 distinct CDR3 sequences, 42% detected once. This record comes from a study of blood T cells in healthy people across ages. CDR1 and CDR2 (germline): MNHEY, SMNVEV (reference sequence). Trimming stripped 2 bases from V and 3 bases from J, with 10 bases between. The CDR3 loop spans 14 amino acids. Study-level points and caveats: It was not known whether donors were CMV positive (a possible confounder of expanded clonotype changes). Calculation of diversity from one million T cells yielded estimates considered to be underestimates. Naive CD4+ cell counts and diversity both ran higher in long-lived than in aged donors.

Source material: blood. This chain links TRBV27 with TRBJ1-2; D might be TRBD1 (6 bases). This clonotype was obtained from a woman between 18 and 29 years old in good health. The CDR3 DNA follows: TGTGCCAGCAGTTTAGTACAGGGTGACTATGGCTACACCTTC. The encoded protein is CASSLVQGDYGYTF.